The rows below give T cell receptor beta chains drawn from one sample of a study of cytomegalovirus exposure and HLA in healthy donors. TCRdb keeps only in-frame clones here, not all; method: immunoSEQ multiplex PCR. The sample has about 14,000 clones, 63% seen once. What was sequenced was PBMCs. These receptor sequences come from a woman in her fifties or sixties in good health and CMV-seropositive. The CDR3 runs from the conserved cysteine through the conserved F or W. The order of the fields is clone size, D gene, J gene, V gene, CDR3 protein, CDR3 DNA. A D gene is named only where the DNA matches it firmly. The listing skips clone size in some rows; elsewhere it reads once, few, many or a size class.

>.|.|TRBJ2-7|TRBV5-3
CARSFLQYEQYF
TGTGCCAGAAGCTTTCTCCAGTACGAGCAGTACTTC
>.|TRBD1|TRBJ1-1|TRBV4-2
CASSQDIERGRGTEAFF
TGTGCCAGCAGCCAAGATATAGAAAGGGGGCGAGGTACTGAAGCTTTCTTT
>.|TRBD1|TRBJ1-5|TRBV6-6
CASSYQQGHRQPQHF
TGTGCCAGCAGTTACCAACAGGGGCATAGACAGCCCCAGCATTTT
>.|TRBD2|TRBJ2-7|TRBV30
CACRGVPYEQYF
TGTGCCTGTCGGGGGGTTCCCTACGAGCAGTACTTC
>.|TRBD1|TRBJ1-2|TRBV29-1
CSVEGQGNYGYTF
TGCAGCGTTGAAGGACAGGGGAACTATGGCTACACCTTC
>.|.|TRBJ1-2|TRBV29-1
CSVTGNGYTF
TGCAGCGTTACGGGGAATGGCTACACCTTC
>.|TRBD1|TRBJ2-5|TRBV5-6
CASRDREETQYF
TGTGCCAGCCGGGACAGGGAAGAGACCCAGTACTTC
>.|TRBD1|TRBJ1-1|TRBV11-1
CASSLASGDRGAFF
TGTGCCAGCAGCTTAGCGTCGGGGGACAGGGGAGCTTTCTTT
>.|TRBD1|TRBJ1-5|TRBV28
CASRSQGTGNQPQHF
TGTGCCAGCAGATCACAGGGGACGGGCAATCAGCCCCAGCATTTT
>once|.|TRBJ1-5|TRBV29-1
CSVARYSNQPQHF
TGCAGCGTTGCGAGATATAGCAATCAGCCCCAGCATTTT
>once|.|TRBJ2-4|TRBV4-3
CASSQEPGGAKNIQYF
TGCGCCAGCAGCCAAGAGCCCGGTGGAGCCAAAAACATTCAGTACTTC
>.|TRBD2|TRBJ2-7|TRBV29-1
CSVESGGREQYF
TGCAGCGTTGAAAGCGGGGGACGCGAGCAGTACTTC
>.|.|TRBJ1-2|TRBV30
CAWSWRRGYTF
TGTGCCTGGAGTTGGAGAAGAGGCTACACCTTC
>few|TRBD1|TRBJ1-2|TRBV29-1
CSVVTGSGDGYTF
TGCAGCGTCGTGACAGGGAGCGGAGATGGCTACACCTTC
>few|.|TRBJ1-3|TRBV29-1
CSVGFGGNTIYF
TGCAGCGTTGGTTTCGGTGGAAACACCATATATTTT
>.|TRBD1|TRBJ1-2|TRBV6-5
CASSDRAGGYTF
TGTGCCAGCAGTGACAGGGCTGGTGGCTACACCTTC
>few|.|TRBJ1-1|TRBV30
CAWSVGDTEAFF
TGTGCCTGGAGTGTGGGAGACACTGAAGCTTTCTTT
>few|TRBD2|TRBJ2-1|TRBV11-2
CASSSIAGGMGQFF
TGTGCCAGCAGCTCTATAGCGGGGGGGATGGGGCAGTTCTTC
>few|.|TRBJ1-1|TRBV6-1
CASSYGGQNTEAFF
TGTGCCAGCTCATACGGTGGACAGAACACTGAAGCTTTCTTT
>.|TRBD1|TRBJ1-1|TRBV28
CASHRGTTEAFF
TGTGCCAGTCACAGGGGGACGACTGAAGCTTTCTTT
>.|.|TRBJ1-1|TRBV6-5
CASTGGTEAFF
TGTGCCAGCACGGGAGGCACTGAAGCTTTCTTT
>.|.|TRBJ1-1|TRBV28
CASSLSDRFEAFF
TGTGCCAGCAGTCTCTCTGACAGATTTGAAGCTTTCTTT
>.|TRBD1|TRBJ1-2|TRBV7-9
CASSTLTGVYGYTF
TGTGCCAGCAGCACCTTGACAGGGGTCTATGGCTACACCTTC
>.|.|TRBJ1-1|TRBV29-1
CSAIQGGREAFF
TGCAGCGCAATCCAGGGAGGACGTGAAGCTTTCTTT
>.|.|TRBJ2-7|TRBV14
CASSRESHEQYF
TGTGCCAGCAGCCGAGAGAGCCACGAGCAGTACTTC
>few|TRBD1|TRBJ2-3|TRBV6-4
CASSEGTGGTDTQYF
TGTGCCAGCAGTGAAGGGACAGGGGGCACAGATACGCAGTATTTT
>few|TRBD1|TRBJ1-5|TRBV6-1
CASRGTGGNQPQHF
TGTGCCAGCAGGGGGACAGGGGGCAATCAGCCCCAGCATTTT
>.|TRBD1|TRBJ1-2|TRBV7-2
CASSPTGVNGYTF
TGTGCCAGCAGCCCTACAGGGGTAAACGGCTACACCTTC
>.|.|TRBJ2-1|TRBV4-3
CASSHLAVSYNEQFF
TGCGCCAGCAGCCATTTAGCGGTTTCCTACAATGAGCAGTTCTTC
>.|.|TRBJ1-1|TRBV30
CAWSHVRTEAFF
TGTGCCTGGAGTCACGTTCGGACTGAAGCTTTCTTT
>.|.|TRBJ1-1|TRBV29-1
CSGPIRRLSFTGPSEGAFF
TGCAGCGGCCCAATTCGGCGGTTATCTTTTACAGGGCCCTCCGAAGGCGCTTTCTTT
>.|.|TRBJ1-5|TRBV27
CASSFGWNQPQHF
TGTGCCAGCAGTTTCGGGTGGAATCAGCCCCAGCATTTT
>once|.|TRBJ2-1|TRBV21-1
CASSKVPDNEQFF
TGTGCCAGCAGCAAAGTTCCCGACAATGAGCAGTTCTTC
>.|.|TRBJ2-5|TRBV5-1
CASSLLEGQETQYF
TGCGCCAGCAGCTTGCTGGAGGGCCAAGAGACCCAGTACTTC
>.|.|TRBJ1-1|TRBV9
CASSVLKGVNTEAFF
TGTGCCAGCAGCGTATTAAAGGGGGTGAACACTGAAGCTTTCTTT
>.|TRBD2|TRBJ2-3|TRBV29-1
CSVRTSGTDTQYF
TGCAGCGTTAGGACTAGCGGCACAGATACGCAGTATTTT
>.|.|TRBJ1-1|TRBV2
CASSNSEAFF
TGTGCCAGCAGTAACTCTGAAGCTTTCTTT
>.|TRBD1|TRBJ2-2|TRBV6-4
CASSDSPGTGTGELFF
TGTGCCAGCAGTGACAGTCCCGGGACAGGGACCGGGGAGCTGTTTTTT
>.|.|TRBJ2-2|TRBV7-8
CASSLAAAGELFF
TGTGCCAGCAGCTTAGCGGCGGCCGGGGAGCTGTTTTTT
>few|.|TRBJ1-2|TRBV11-2
CASSGKQGPLYGYTF
TGTGCCAGCAGCGGTAAACAGGGACCGCTATATGGCTACACCTTC
>.|TRBD1|TRBJ1-2|TRBV9
CASSVGTGVGYTF
TGTGCCAGCAGCGTAGGGACAGGGGTTGGCTACACCTTC
>.|TRBD2|TRBJ2-5|TRBV30
CAWGLAYETQYF
TGTGCCTGGGGACTAGCTTATGAGACCCAGTACTTC
>.|.|TRBJ1-5|TRBV28
CASSLQRGQPQHF
TGTGCCAGCAGCCTTCAAAGGGGTCAGCCCCAGCATTTT
>.|TRBD2|TRBJ2-2|TRBV4-3
CASSQGTSGRVGELFF
TGCGCCAGCAGCCAAGGGACTAGCGGGAGAGTCGGGGAGCTGTTTTTT
>.|TRBD1|TRBJ2-5|TRBV29-1
CSVTGGGETQYF
TGCAGCGTTACAGGGGGTGGAGAGACCCAGTACTTC
>few|.|TRBJ2-7|TRBV7-2
CASSRLTGTYEQYF
TGTGCCAGCAGCCGATTGACAGGAACCTACGAGCAGTACTTC
>.|TRBD2|TRBJ2-4|TRBV7-2
CASSARLAGALRGKNIQYF
TGTGCCAGCAGCGCCCGACTAGCGGGAGCCCTCCGAGGCAAAAACATTCAGTACTTC
>.|TRBD2|TRBJ2-1|TRBV4-3
CASSPFRLAGGREQFF
TGCGCCAGCAGCCCCTTCCGACTAGCGGGAGGGAGAGAGCAGTTCTTC
>.|.|TRBJ1-5|TRBV4-1
CASSQGAARAHNQPQHF
TGCGCCAGCAGCCAAGGTGCTGCGAGGGCTCACAATCAGCCCCAGCATTTT
>.|.|TRBJ2-7|TRBV7-2
CASSSRQSSYEQYF
TGTGCCAGCAGCTCCCGACAGAGCTCCTACGAGCAGTACTTC
>.|.|TRBJ1-2|TRBV6-1
CASSGGAVFQGGYTF
TGTGCCAGCAGTGGTGGGGCAGTTTTCCAGGGCGGCTACACCTTC
>.|TRBD2|TRBJ2-3|TRBV25-1
CASSARAGVSDTQYF
TGTGCCAGCAGTGCGAGAGCGGGAGTTTCAGATACGCAGTATTTT
>.|TRBD2|TRBJ2-2|TRBV29-1
CSTSGKNTGELFF
TGCAGCACCAGCGGGAAGAACACCGGGGAGCTGTTTTTT
>.|TRBD1|TRBJ2-3|TRBV29-1
CSTGTADTQYF
TGCAGCACAGGGACAGCAGATACGCAGTATTTT
>.|.|TRBJ2-7|TRBV6-5
CASSLLEKNYEQYF
TGTGCCAGCAGTTTGTTAGAAAAAAACTACGAGCAGTACTTC
>.|TRBD1|TRBJ2-5|TRBV29-1
CSVENDRGRAETQYF
TGCAGCGTGGAAAACGACAGGGGTCGGGCAGAGACCCAGTACTTC
>.|TRBD2|TRBJ2-3|TRBV7-2
CASSLRLAGGTDTQYF
TGTGCCAGCAGCTTAAGGTTAGCGGGAGGCACAGATACGCAGTATTTT
>.|TRBD2|TRBJ2-2|TRBV30
CAWVGKSGRENTGELFF
TGTGCCTGGGTCGGTAAGAGCGGGAGGGAAAACACCGGGGAGCTGTTTTTT
>.|TRBD1|TRBJ1-2|TRBV6-6
CASSRDRAGYTF
TGTGCCAGCAGCCGGGACAGGGCCGGCTACACCTTC
>.|.|TRBJ2-7|TRBV2
CASSFRGTGSYEQYF
TGTGCCAGCAGTTTCCGGGGTACTGGCTCCTACGAGCAGTACTTC